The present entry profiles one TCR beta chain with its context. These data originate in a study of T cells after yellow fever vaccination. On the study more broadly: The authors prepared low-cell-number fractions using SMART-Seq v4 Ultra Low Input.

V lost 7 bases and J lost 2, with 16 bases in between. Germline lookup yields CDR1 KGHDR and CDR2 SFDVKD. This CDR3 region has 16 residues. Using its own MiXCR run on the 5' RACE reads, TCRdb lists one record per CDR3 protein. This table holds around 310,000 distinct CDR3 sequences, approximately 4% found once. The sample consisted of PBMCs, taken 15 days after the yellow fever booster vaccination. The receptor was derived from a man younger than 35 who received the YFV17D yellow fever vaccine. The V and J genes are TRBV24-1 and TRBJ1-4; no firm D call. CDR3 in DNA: TGTGCCACCAGCCCCGGCTTCCCGGCGACTAATGAAAAACTGTTTTTT. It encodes CATSPGFPATNEKLFF.